This entry concerns a single T cell receptor beta chain. The data were taken from a study of CD8+ T cells in alopecia areata. This CDR3 contains 15 residues. V was clipped by 0 bases and J by 2 bases, with 6 bases between them. Germline-derived CDR1 and CDR2 are SGDLS and YYNGEE. Extracted RNA was reverse transcribed into cDNA, the sequencing template. TCRdb keeps only in-frame clones here, not all; method: immunoSEQ multiplex PCR. The sample lists 150,000 to 200,000 clones; 50% to 65% were seen once. Treatment reported: oral pan-JAK inhibitor, 5-10 mg twice daily. The source is a human donor with alopecia areata. V gene TRBV9 combines with J gene TRBJ2-6; no definite D call. Sequencing was performed on CD4+ T cells sorted from blood, taken at week 24, from a patient treated with tofacitinib. The CDR3 reads CASSVGSAGANVLTF. The CDR3 DNA follows: TGTGCCAGCAGCGTAGGAAGCGCTGGGGCCAACGTCCTGACTTTC.